Below, one T cell receptor (beta chain) is given with its context. Its recognized antigen is unknown. Base qualities are not recorded, but no much larger clone differs from it by a single base. Participants in the prospective study were enrolled through a virtual design, were aged 18 to 89 years, and lived in roughly 24 United States geographic areas. Cohort assignment in the prospective study relied on participant-reported clinical history from a screening survey and a study questionnaire. Each participant in the prospective study had whole blood, serum and a nasopharyngeal or oropharyngeal swab collected by mobile phlebotomists. Over a roughly 2-month period, participants in the prospective study had the option of providing additional blood draws and questionnaires. Before DNA extraction, blood samples from the prospective study were shipped at room temperature or frozen. The immunoSEQ Assay, a bias-controlled multiplex PCR, was used to amplify TCRbeta CDR3 regions from genomic DNA. On the authors' methods: The number of nucleated cells in each sample was estimated by amplification of reference gene primers within the assay. To quantify the absolute abundance of each unique TCRbeta CDR3 rearrangement, sequence reads were collapsed and filtered. For each sample, productive Simpson clonality was calculated as the square root of Simpson's diversity index over productive rearrangements. TCRdb provides this immuneACCESS table in a form limited to in-frame rearrangements. Some clones are lacking; in checked studies, under half of them reflect an unresolved V gene, and why the rest are absent is not known. V and J calls and clone size are as listed in that table; D and trimming were resolved from the DNA. The sample data list about 400,000 clones, and roughly 90% of these were observed just once. Of the sample, more than 2% is held by the ten largest clones.

The sample comes from a study of blood T cell repertoires in COVID-19 (dated by TCRdb to about 2020). General notes on the study: The collaborator samples originated in the United States, Italy and Spain and spanned the acute and convalescent phases of COVID-19. The prospective study material was composed of cDNA or gDNA derived from T cells, B-cell-depleted T cells, or PBMCs. Deeply sampled blood TCRbeta repertoires from subjects exposed to, actively infected with, or recovered from COVID-19 were included in the dataset. The repertoires were released in a freely available public database meant as a resource for research on the immune response to SARS-CoV-2. Samples came from the ongoing ImmuneRACE study (first 160 participants) plus 1,254 subjects from 6 global collaborators. Nearly every sample came with metadata listing a de-identified subject ID, COVID-19 status, age in years and sex. Where available, HLA class I and class II types were taken from metadata supplied by the sample provider and were not determined by assay-based typing.

The paper as a whole reports these results and caveats: The quantity of clinical and demographic metadata differed by source and by participant and was supplied without curation.

Germline trimming amounts to 3 bases on V and 8 bases on J, with 4 as the count of junction bases outside the gene matches. Per the germline V gene (reference sequence), MNHNY is the CDR1 and SVGAGI is the CDR2. The CDR3 contains 15 residues, cysteine and phenylalanine counted. The CDR3 DNA has 45 bases and is translated from base 1. The TCR originated in a woman between 40 and 55 years old with acute COVID-19. The V and J genes are TRBV6-6 and TRBJ1-6; TRBD1 matches 10 bases in the middle. Sequencing was performed on PBMCs or T cells enriched from blood (not recorded which). The CDR3 protein: CASSYVGTGDSPLHF. The DNA sequence is given as TGTGCCAGCAGTTATGTTGGGACAGGGGATTCACCCCTCCACTTT.